Presented here are 9 T cell receptor beta chains from one specimen sequenced in a study of CD8+ T cells in alopecia areata. Extracted RNA was reverse transcribed, and the resulting cDNA served as sequencing template. Profiling relied on immunoSEQ multiplex PCR, and the TCRdb table lists in-frame clones only, not all of them. This repertoire holds about 110,000 clones, and none appear only once. Sequencing was performed on lesional skin. These TCRs come from a C3H/HeJ mouse with alopecia areata. The strain bears MHC haplotype H2-k.

Concerning this clone itself: The listed genes are named as in mouse. Read coverage stops 4 residues before the CDR3 terminus; the germline J gene supplies the remainder. The chain combines TRBV13-1 with TRBJ2-7, with 11 positions matching TRBD2. CDR3 length: 15 residues. Germline V gene lookup returns CDR1 NSHNY and CDR2 SYGAGN. Losses at the gene ends were 2 bases for V and 3 bases for J; bases not matched to a gene: 4. Partial CDR3 DNA: TGTGCCAGCAGTGACGTCGGGACTGGGGGCTAT. Encoded protein: CASSDVGTGGY. The full CDR3 reads CASSDVGTGGYEQYF.

This clone showed up just a few times. These gene names are mouse names. The CDR3 protein is CASGGTGGYTEVFF. The sequenced CDR3 bases are TGTGCCAGCGGAGGGACAGGGGGATACACA. V is TRBV13-2 and J is TRBJ1-1; 11 nucleotides align to TRBD1. The CDR3 end falls 4 residues outside the read, so it is completed with the germline J gene. From germline, CDR1 is NNHNN and CDR2 SYGAGS (reference sequence). V dropped 5 bases and J dropped 3; count of bases not matched to a gene: 3. The CDR3 loop spans 14 amino acids.

This clone was counted at least ten times. Gene names follow the mouse nomenclature. Read coverage stops 4 residues before the CDR3 terminus; the germline J gene supplies the remainder. This chain links TRBV13-3 with TRBJ2-7, with TRBD2 matching 12 bases. The CDR3 totals 15 residues. J lost 0 bases, V lost 3 bases, and 1 base had no gene match. CDR1 and CDR2 from the germline V gene are NNHDY and SYVADS. The CDR3 here is CASSGLGGHSYEQYF. The CDR3 DNA, read in part, is TGTGCCAGCAGTGGACTGGGGGGGCACTCCTAT.

The table lists this clone with a few counts. Gene names are the mouse ones. The CDR3 sequence is CASGEGTGQDTQYF. Incomplete CDR3 DNA: TGTGCCAGCGGTGAGGGGACTGGGCAAGAC. The genes are TRBV13-2 and TRBJ2-5; 9 nucleotides align to TRBD2. The read terminates 4 residues before the CDR3 end, so the remaining end is supplied by the germline J gene. The CDR3 runs to 14 residues. The J segment lost 3 bases and the V segment lost 2 bases, leaving 1 base of the junction unmatched. Germline loops: CDR1 NNHNN, CDR2 SYGAGS (reference sequence).

Concerning this clone itself: DNA and listed protein disagree at residue 16, so the protein shown here was translated from the DNA. Germline and genes: mouse. The read halts 3 residues ahead of the CDR3 end, with the missing end drawn from the germline J gene. This sequence joins TRBV1 and TRBJ1-6, with 7 bases identical to TRBD1. TRBJ1-6 is reported as an ORF; its role is uncertain. This CDR3 is 19 amino acids long. The junction had 8 bases not matched to a gene; V was cut back by 0 bases and J by 0 bases. Looked up from germline, CDR1 is NSQYPW and CDR2 is LRSPGD (reference sequence). The CDR3 sequence is CTCSADPGDRNSYNSPLYF. Partial CDR3 DNA: TGCACCTGCAGTGCAGATCCGGGGGACAGAAATTCCTATAATTCGCCC.

In regard to this clone: At residue 14, the DNA translation does not agree with TCRdb's protein; the protein displayed here is the one encoded by the DNA. Genes here carry mouse names. The CDR3 end is not reached by the read, which stops 3 residues before it; the germline J gene fills it in. V and J are TRBV13-3 and TRBJ1-6, with a weak D call TRBD1 (6 bases). TRBJ1-6 is sorted into the ORF group, with uncertain function. V dropped 4 bases and J dropped 0 bases, with 14 bases sitting between them. This CDR3 spans 17 amino acids. The germline V gene encodes CDR1 NNHDY and CDR2 SYVADS. The CDR3 loop reads CASSPHGTISYNSPLYF. CDR3 bases read: TGTGCCAGCAGTCCCCACGGGACAATTTCCTATAATTCGCCC.

This clone has at least ten counts. Germline and genes here are mouse. The CDR3 goes on 4 residues after the read ends, and that part is filled in from the germline J gene. The V gene is TRBV13-3, the J gene TRBJ2-1; TRBD1 matches at 8 bases. Germline-derived CDR1 and CDR2 are NNHDY and SYVADS. Trimming removed 4 bases from V and 3 bases from J; junction bases left unmatched: 3. The CDR3 has 14 amino acids. The CDR3 DNA, read in part, is TGTGCCAGCAGTTCTACAGGGGGCTATGCT. This sequence encodes CASSSTGGYA. The CDR3 in full is CASSSTGGYAEQFF.

About this clone: Gene names denote mouse genes. The read ends 4 residues early relative to the CDR3; the germline J gene fills the gap. The chain couples TRBV13-3 to TRBJ1-2, with 8 nucleotides matching TRBD1. The length of the CDR3 is 14 residues. The V and J ends lost 5 bases and 3 bases, in that order; junction bases with no gene match: 6. In germline, CDR1 is NNHDY, CDR2 SYVADS. The CDR3 protein is CASSSDRGDSDYTF. CDR3 DNA (partial): TGTGCCAGCAGCTCCGACAGGGGAGACTCC.

Notes on this clone: The DNA translation disagrees with the TCRdb protein at residue 12, so the protein in this description comes from the DNA. Gene and germline names: mouse. The read gets to within 3 residues of the CDR3 end, and the germline J gene fills in the rest. The chain combines TRBV1 with TRBJ1-3; maybe TRBD1 (5 bases). With 4 bases removed from V and 0 bases from J, the gap between germline ends came to 10 bases. The CDR3 runs 15 residues. CDR1 NSQYPW and CDR2 LRSPGD come from the germline V gene (reference sequence). The CDR3 loop is CTCSEDIFSGNTLYF. The DNA read from the CDR3 is TGCACCTGCAGTGAGGACATATTTTCTGGAAATACG.